What follows describes a single T cell receptor beta chain. This specimen comes from a study of blood T cell repertoires in COVID-19. Source study methods: By means of reference gene primer amplification, nucleated cell counts were estimated. Clones were sequenced by immunoSEQ multiplex PCR, and TCRdb holds only the in-frame ones, with some missing. That table is the source of V, J and clone size, and D and trimming were worked out from the DNA. The repertoire holds about 280,000 clones, with about 83% as singletons. Everyone who took part was roughly 18 to 100 years old, and they came from about 25 US areas. This receptor was taken from a woman between 35 and 50 years old who had recovered from COVID-19. Sequenced material: PBMCs or T cells enriched from blood (not recorded which).

The CDR3 DNA sequence: TGTGCCAGTACCCTCCGGGAGCGGAACTATGGCTACACCTTC. Amino acid sequence: CASTLRERNYGYTF. This chain uses TRBV19 with TRBJ1-2; D not certain. The germline V and J ends were trimmed by 7 bases and 2 bases, with 14 bases remaining between them. This CDR3 region has 14 residues. The germline gives CDR1 LNHDA, CDR2 SQIVND (reference sequence). Full variable domain (remainder filled in from reference TRBV19 and TRBJ1-2): DGGITQSPKYLFRKEGQNVTLSCEQNLNHDAMYWYRQDPGQGLRLIYYSQIVNDFQKGDIAEGYSVSREKKESFPLTVTSAQKNPTAFYLCASTLRERNYGYTFGSGTRLTVV.